The 28 T cell receptor beta chains in this list originate from one sample, sequenced in a study of CD8 T cells in Susac syndrome. Random hexamers were used to reverse transcribe the RNA input (roughly 0.5 to 1 ug). MiXCR was run by TCRdb on the immunoSEQ multiplex PCR reads, yielding one entry per CDR3 protein. This sample has under 200,000 distinct CDR3 sequences, with 94% found just once. Sequencing was performed on CD4+ T cells from PBMCs. The source is a human donor with Susac syndrome.

V gene TRBV20-1 combines with J gene TRBJ1-1, with D uncertain. The CDR3 totals 14 residues. V lost 1 base to trimming and J lost 1 base, with 10 bases between them. From germline, CDR1 is DFQATT and CDR2 SNEGSKA (reference sequence). The CDR3 coding sequence is TGCAGTGCTAGAGGGTGGACGGCGAACACTGAAGCTTTCTTT. It is translated as CSARGWTANTEAFF.

The genes are TRBV4-1 and TRBJ2-1; D gene unclear. The CDR3 runs to 15 residues. CDR1 and CDR2 (germline): MGHRA, YSYEKL. V lost 0 bases, J lost 3 bases, and 9 bases lay in between. The CDR3 loop reads CASSQDRASYNEQFF. Written as DNA, the CDR3 is TGCGCCAGCAGCCAAGATAGGGCTAGCTACAATGAGCAGTTCTTC.

The V gene is TRBV7-2, the J gene TRBJ2-7; D is uncertain. V was clipped by 1 base and J by 7 bases, with 14 bases between them. Germline CDR1 SGHTA, CDR2 FQGNSA. The length of the CDR3 is 14 residues. The CDR3 coding sequence is TGTGCCAGCAGCTTAGACGGGTCCGCTGCGGAGCAGTACTTC. Amino acid sequence: CASSLDGSAAEQYF.

The V call is TRBV20-1, the J call TRBJ2-1; 8 bases align to TRBD2. CDR3 length equals 13 residues. V was clipped by 5 bases and J by 5 bases; unmatched bases: 5. Looked up from germline, CDR1 is DFQATT and CDR2 is SNEGSKA (reference sequence). The CDR3 DNA sequence: TGCAGTGCTCTCCAGCGGGGGAACAATGAGCAGTTCTTC. It specifies CSALQRGNNEQFF.

This clonotype was recorded only once. The chain recombines TRBV18 with TRBJ2-1; 9 bases align to TRBD2. This CDR3 has 16 amino acids. V shed 5 bases, J shed 4 bases, and the junction held 9 bases outside the gene matches. In germline, CDR1 is KGHSH, CDR2 LQKENI. The CDR3 sequence: CASSSSASGAYNEQFF. The CDR3 DNA is TGTGCCAGCTCATCCTCTGCTAGCGGGGCATACAATGAGCAGTTCTTC.

The chain combines TRBV5-4 with TRBJ1-5, with D possibly matching TRBD1 (6 bases). V lost 0 bases to trimming and J lost 4 bases, with 8 bases between them. Germline CDR1 SGHNT, CDR2 YYREEE (reference sequence). The length of the CDR3 is 14 residues. CDR3 region: CASSLGGANQPQHF. The CDR3 DNA is TGTGCCAGCAGCTTGGGGGGGGCGAATCAGCCCCAGCATTTT. Full variable domain (missing parts from reference TRBV5-4 and TRBJ1-5): ETGVTQSPTHLIKTRGQQVTLRCSSQSGHNTVSWYQQALGQGPQFIFQYYREEENGRGNFPPRFSGLQFPNYSSELNVNALELDDSALYLCASSLGGANQPQHFGDGTRLSIL.

The V gene is TRBV10-3, the J gene TRBJ2-3; tentatively, D is TRBD2 (5 bases). Germline V gene lookup returns CDR1 ENHRY and CDR2 SYGVKD. V lost 0 bases and J 1 base, leaving 11 bases between the germline ends. The CDR3 is 16 amino acids. The CDR3 is CAISESGSAGTDTQYF. For the CDR3, the DNA is TGTGCCATCAGTGAGTCGGGTAGCGCAGGCACAGATACGCAGTATTTT.

The CDR3 loop reads CASLGASGVSSHNEQFF. DNA for the CDR3: TGTGCCAGCCTAGGGGCTAGCGGGGTATCCTCACACAATGAGCAGTTCTTC. V and J are TRBV7-2 and TRBJ2-1, with 9 bases that match TRBD2. Losses at the gene ends were 8 bases for V and 5 bases for J; bases not matched to a gene: 16. This CDR3 is 17 amino acids long. Germline-derived CDR1 and CDR2 are SGHTA and FQGNSA.

The chain links TRBV25-1 to TRBJ2-2; the match to TRBD1 covers 9 bases. The CDR3 length is 16 residues. V was pared by 5 bases and J by 1 base, with 5 bases of the junction left unmatched. The germline V gene has CDR1 MGHDK and CDR2 SYGVNS. CDR3 bases: TGTGCCAGCAGTTTACCGGGACAGGGGAACACCGGGGAGCTGTTTTTT. The encoded protein is CASSLPGQGNTGELFF.

The genes are TRBV4-3 and TRBJ1-2; TRBD1 agrees at 10 bases. Germline assignment: CDR1 LGHNA and CDR2 YSLEER. This CDR3 is built from 17 residues. V shed 0 bases and J 4 bases; nucleotides not matched to a gene: 8. The CDR3 reads CASSQERLGQGSYGYTF. The CDR3 DNA sequence: TGCGCCAGCAGCCAAGAAAGGCTGGGACAGGGGAGCTATGGCTACACCTTC.

The chain carries TRBV11-2 and TRBJ2-5; 9 bases align to TRBD1. The germline V gene has CDR1 SGHAT and CDR2 FQNNGV. The CDR3 runs 15 residues. V was clipped by 5 bases and J by 5 bases; unmatched bases: 9. Here the CDR3 reads CASSRQQGAWETQYF. CDR3 DNA: TGTGCCAGCAGCCGACAACAGGGGGCCTGGGAGACCCAGTACTTC.

The chain links TRBV20-1 to TRBJ2-5; 9 nucleotides agree with TRBD1. V was pared by 4 bases and J by 5 bases, with 8 bases of the junction left unmatched. Looked up from germline, CDR1 is DFQATT and CDR2 is SNEGSKA (reference sequence). This CDR3 has 14 amino acids. The CDR3 sequence is CSATGTGNMETQYF. The CDR3 nucleotides read TGCAGTGCTACCGGGACAGGGAACATGGAGACCCAGTACTTC.

The chain combines TRBV15 with TRBJ2-2; tentative D call: TRBD1 (6 bases). CDR1 is LNHNV and CDR2 is YYDKDF in the germline V gene (reference sequence). The CDR3 is made up of 16 amino acids. Trimming took off 0 bases at V and 3 bases at J, with 11 bases between the two ends. As DNA, the CDR3 is TGTGCCACCAGCAGAGACAGGGGAGAGTACACCGGGGAGCTGTTTTTT. This codes for CATSRDRGEYTGELFF. Full variable domain (remainder filled in from reference TRBV15 and TRBJ2-2): DAMVIQNPRYQVTQFGKPVTLSCSQTLNHNVMYWYQQKSSQAPKLLFHYYDKDFNNEADTPDNFQSRRPNTSFCFLDIRSPGLGDTAMYLCATSRDRGEYTGELFFGEGSRLTVL.

This chain links TRBV30 with TRBJ1-5; D uncertain. V lost 0 bases and J lost 6, with 6 bases in between. This CDR3 spans 12 amino acids. Germline loops: CDR1 GTSNPN, CDR2 SVGIG (reference sequence). The CDR3 here is CAWSVPSQPQHF. Written as DNA, the CDR3 is TGTGCCTGGAGTGTACCCAGTCAGCCCCAGCATTTT.

V gene TRBV9 combines with J gene TRBJ2-3; TRBD1 agrees at 7 bases. The CDR3 has 17 amino acids. Trimming removed 0 bases from V and 1 base from J; junction bases left unmatched: 8. CDR1 and CDR2 from the germline V gene are SGDLS and YYNGEE. In DNA, the CDR3 is TGTGCCAGCAGCGTAGTTTCCTCCGGGACAGGCACAGATACGCAGTATTTT. It codes for CASSVVSSGTGTDTQYF. The full variable domain, in which reference TRBV9 and TRBJ2-3 provide the parts outside the CDR3, is DSGVTQTPKHLITATGQRVTLRCSPRSGDLSVYWYQQSLDQGLQFLIQYYNGEERAKGNILERFSAQQFPDLHSELNLSSLELGDSALYFCASSVVSSGTGTDTQYFGPGTRLTVL.

This clonotype was observed once. The chain combines TRBV7-9 with TRBJ1-1; 8 bases map to TRBD1. V shed 5 bases and J 4 bases; nucleotides not matched to a gene: 9. CDR1 and CDR2 from the germline V gene are SEHNR and FQNEAQ (reference sequence). The CDR3 runs to 15 residues. CDR3 in DNA: TGTGCCAGCAGCCCTACAGGGGGTATCGTCACTGAAGCTTTCTTT. It encodes CASSPTGGIVTEAFF.

The chain employs TRBV6-2 or TRBV6-3 and TRBJ2-4; 7 bases align to TRBD1. This CDR3 has 13 residues. The V and J ends lost 6 bases and 3 bases, in that order; junction bases with no gene match: 2. The germline V gene encodes CDR1 MNHEY and CDR2 SVGEGT. The CDR3 loop reads CASRGQLKNIQYF. The CDR3 region has the DNA TGTGCCAGCAGGGGACAGCTCAAAAACATTCAGTACTTC.

The chain couples TRBV3-1 to TRBJ2-3; 7 nucleotides agree with TRBD1. With 10 bases clipped from V and 1 base from J, the junction kept 8 bases outside the gene matches. CDR1 is LGHDT, CDR2 YNNKEL, per germline (reference sequence). The CDR3 covers 14 residues. The CDR3 region has the DNA TGTGCCACTGGCACCGGGACAGGCACAGATACGCAGTATTTT. Translated: CATGTGTGTDTQYF.

This chain connects TRBV9 to TRBJ1-2, with D perhaps TRBD1 (5 bases). Trimming pared 0 bases from V and 8 bases from J, leaving 17 bases between. CDR1 SGDLS and CDR2 YYNGEE come from the germline V gene. The length of the CDR3 is 15 residues. The CDR3: CASSVVSQGGAGYTF. The CDR3 DNA reads TGTGCCAGCAGCGTAGTATCCCAAGGAGGGGCAGGCTACACCTTC.

The genes are TRBV5-1 and TRBJ2-4; no firm D call. The germline V gene has CDR1 SGHRS and CDR2 YFSETQ. V gave up 4 bases and J gave up 0 bases, with 8 bases separating them. This CDR3 region has 14 residues. CDR3 sequence reads: CASSVELAKNIQYF. The CDR3 bases are TGCGCCAGCAGCGTTGAACTAGCCAAAAACATTCAGTACTTC. Full variable domain (outside the CDR3, taken from reference TRBV5-1 and TRBJ2-4): KAGVTQTPRYLIKTRGQQVTLSCSPISGHRSVSWYQQTPGQGLQFLFEYFSETQRNKGNFPGRFSGRQFSNSRSEMNVSTLELGDSALYLCASSVELAKNIQYFGAGTRLSVL.

This chain connects TRBV29-1 to TRBJ2-5, with D possibly TRBD1 on 6 matching bases. The length of the CDR3 is 17 residues. The germline V gene encodes CDR1 SQVTM and CDR2 ANQGSEA. Trimming cost V 4 bases and J 0 bases, with 21 bases left between them. The CDR3 region is CSVVQGMRQRYQETQYF. The CDR3 DNA follows: TGCAGCGTTGTTCAGGGGATGAGGCAAAGGTACCAAGAGACCCAGTACTTC.

The chain joins TRBV12-3 or TRBV12-4 to TRBJ2-1, with a possible D match to TRBD1 (5 bases). This CDR3 spans 12 amino acids. Trimming took off 8 bases at V and 3 bases at J, with 8 bases between the two ends. Here the CDR3 DNA reads TGTGCCAGCGGGGCGGTCTACAATGAGCAGTTCTTC. Amino acids: CASGAVYNEQFF.

This chain joins TRBV5-1 and TRBJ1-6; D might be TRBD1 (6 bases). CDR1 and CDR2 (germline): SGHRS, YFSETQ. The CDR3 loop spans 15 amino acids. V was shortened by 1 base and J by 8 bases, with 13 bases between the two germline ends. The DNA for the CDR3 is TGCGCCAGCAGCTTGTCGGGGGGCATGGATTCACCCCTCCACTTT. This sequence encodes CASSLSGGMDSPLHF.

The chain couples TRBV20-1 to TRBJ2-5, with D perhaps TRBD2 (6 bases). The CDR3 has 13 amino acids. Germline V CDR1 and CDR2: DFQATT, SNEGSKA (reference sequence). The V end was cut by 7 bases, the J end by 1 base, with 13 bases between. CDR3: CSGAGGLQETQYF. Here the CDR3 DNA reads TGCAGTGGGGCCGGGGGACTCCAAGAGACCCAGTACTTC.

This clonotype was detected only once. V and J are TRBV20-1 and TRBJ2-5; TRBD2 aligns across 9 bases. The CDR3 is 16 amino acids. Germline CDR1 is DFQATT and CDR2 is SNEGSKA (reference sequence). V lost 0 bases, J lost 5 bases, and 10 bases stayed unmatched. The CDR3 DNA reads TGCAGTGCTAGAGATCAGAAGCGGGGGGTTTGGGAGACCCAGTACTTC. This sequence encodes CSARDQKRGVWETQYF.

The chain carries TRBV10-3 and TRBJ2-3; D gene ambiguous. CDR1 is ENHRY and CDR2 is SYGVKD in the germline V gene. Trimming removed 4 bases at V and 2 bases at J, with 10 bases between. This CDR3 spans 14 amino acids. The CDR3 nucleotides are TGTGCCATCAGTGTGGGCTCGGCCACAGATACGCAGTATTTT. Amino acid sequence: CAISVGSATDTQYF.

This chain connects TRBV3-1 to TRBJ2-1; TRBD2 matches 12 bases. Germline V gene lookup returns CDR1 LGHDT and CDR2 YNNKEL (reference sequence). After removal of 1 base from V and 7 bases from J, the junction contained 5 bases not matched to a gene. The CDR3 runs 16 residues. The CDR3 DNA follows: TGTGCCAGCAGCCAAGGAGGAACTAGCGGGGGGAATGAGCAGTTCTTC. This translates into CASSQGGTSGGNEQFF.

The chain uses TRBV7-9 and TRBJ2-3; the match to TRBD1 covers 9 bases. Germline trimming cut 5 bases from V and 4 bases from J; bases unmatched to any gene: 13. The CDR3 extends over 17 amino acids. Germline values: CDR1 SEHNR, CDR2 FQNEAQ (reference sequence). CDR3 coding DNA: TGTGCCAGCAGCACCCGACAGGGGGAACGAGCTCCAGATACGCAGTATTTT. Protein product: CASSTRQGERAPDTQYF.